This entry describes one TCR beta chain. The sample comes from a study of blood T cell repertoires in COVID-19. Study summary: Whether acute or convalescent, the COVID-19 samples came from the United States, Italy and Spain. PBMCs, B-cell-depleted T cells, or T cells were the source of the cDNA or gDNA that made up the material.

Original processing methods: Amplified reference gene primers provided the basis for estimating nucleated cell counts. TCRdb's copy holds only in-frame clones and misses some; the assay was immunoSEQ multiplex PCR. Clonal size and the V and J genes are those of that table, whereas D and trimming came from the DNA. In the table there are about 270,000 clones, around 87% of which are singletons. The CDR3 spans 14 residues. CDR1 and CDR2 from the germline V gene are SGHNT and YYREEE (reference sequence). Trimming at V came to 4 bases and at J to 2 bases, leaving 6 bases not matched to a gene. Sequences were obtained from peripheral blood. The rearrangement links TRBV5-4 to TRBJ2-7; TRBD1 aligns across 7 bases. The receptor comes from a woman aged 50 to 65 with acute or convalescent COVID-19. CDR3 sequence reads: CASSPGQAPYEQYF. The CDR3 nucleotides are TGTGCCAGCAGCCCTGGACAGGCCCCCTACGAGCAGTACTTC.